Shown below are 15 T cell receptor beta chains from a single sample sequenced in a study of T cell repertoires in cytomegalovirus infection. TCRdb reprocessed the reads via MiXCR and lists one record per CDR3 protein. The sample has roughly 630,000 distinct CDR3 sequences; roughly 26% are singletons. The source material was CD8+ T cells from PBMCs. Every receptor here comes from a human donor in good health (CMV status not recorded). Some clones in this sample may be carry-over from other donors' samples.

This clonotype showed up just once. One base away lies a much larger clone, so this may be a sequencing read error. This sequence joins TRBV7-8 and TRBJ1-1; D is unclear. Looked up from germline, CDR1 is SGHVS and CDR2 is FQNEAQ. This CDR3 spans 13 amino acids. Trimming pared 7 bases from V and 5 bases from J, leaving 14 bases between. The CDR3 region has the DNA TGTGCCAGCACCCCATTTGGATCGACTGAAGCTTTCTTT. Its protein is CASTPFGSTEAFF.

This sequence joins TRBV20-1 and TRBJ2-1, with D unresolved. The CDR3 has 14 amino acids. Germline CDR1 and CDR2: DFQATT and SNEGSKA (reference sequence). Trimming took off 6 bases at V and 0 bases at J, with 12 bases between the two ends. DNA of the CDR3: TGCAGTGCCAGACGGTCGAGCTCCTACAATGAGCAGTTCTTC. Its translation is CSARRSSSYNEQFF.

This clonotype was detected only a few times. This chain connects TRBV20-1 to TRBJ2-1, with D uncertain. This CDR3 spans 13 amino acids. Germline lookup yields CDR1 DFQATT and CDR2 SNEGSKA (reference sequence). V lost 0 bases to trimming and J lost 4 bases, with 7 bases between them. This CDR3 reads CSAREIGYNEQFF. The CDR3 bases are TGCAGTGCTAGAGAGATAGGTTACAATGAGCAGTTCTTC.

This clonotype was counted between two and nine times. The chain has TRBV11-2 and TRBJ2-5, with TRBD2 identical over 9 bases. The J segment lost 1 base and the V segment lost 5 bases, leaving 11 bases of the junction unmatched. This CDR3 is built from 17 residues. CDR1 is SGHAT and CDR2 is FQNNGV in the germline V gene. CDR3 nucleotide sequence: TGTGCCAGCAGCACTGACATAGCGGGGGAGATCCAAGAGACCCAGTACTTC. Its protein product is CASSTDIAGEIQETQYF. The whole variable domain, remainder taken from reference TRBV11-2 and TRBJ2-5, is EAGVAQSPRYKIIEKRQSVAFWCNPISGHATLYWYQQILGQGPKLLIQFQNNGVVDDSQLPKDRFSAERLKGVDSTLKIQPAKLEDSAVYLCASSTDIAGEIQETQYFGPGTRLLVL.

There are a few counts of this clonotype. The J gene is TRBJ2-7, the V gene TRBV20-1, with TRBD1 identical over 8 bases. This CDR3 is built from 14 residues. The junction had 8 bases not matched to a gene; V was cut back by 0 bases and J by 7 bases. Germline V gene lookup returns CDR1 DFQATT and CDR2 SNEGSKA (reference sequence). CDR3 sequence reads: CSARDPQGAWEQYF. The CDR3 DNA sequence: TGCAGTGCTAGAGATCCTCAGGGGGCGTGGGAGCAGTACTTC.

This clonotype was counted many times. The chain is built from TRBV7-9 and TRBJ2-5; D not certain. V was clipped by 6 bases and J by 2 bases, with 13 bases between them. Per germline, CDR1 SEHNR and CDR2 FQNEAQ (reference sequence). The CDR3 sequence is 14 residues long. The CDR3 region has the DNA TGTGCCAGCAGTCATGAGCGTGCGCAAGAGACCCAGTACTTC. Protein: CASSHERAQETQYF.

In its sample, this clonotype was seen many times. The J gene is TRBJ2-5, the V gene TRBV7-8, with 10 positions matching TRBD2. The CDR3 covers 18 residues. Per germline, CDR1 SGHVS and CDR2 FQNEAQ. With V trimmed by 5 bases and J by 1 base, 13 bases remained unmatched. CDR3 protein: CASSPGRLAGDFQETQYF. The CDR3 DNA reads TGTGCCAGCAGCCCCGGTCGGCTAGCGGGGGACTTCCAAGAGACCCAGTACTTC.

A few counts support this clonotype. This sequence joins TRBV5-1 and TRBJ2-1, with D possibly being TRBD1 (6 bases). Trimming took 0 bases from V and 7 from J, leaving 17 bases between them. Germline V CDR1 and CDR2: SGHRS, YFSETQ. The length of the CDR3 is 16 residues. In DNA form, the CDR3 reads TGCGCCAGCAGCTTGGTAGGACAGCACCTAATTAATGAGCAGTTCTTC. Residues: CASSLVGQHLINEQFF.

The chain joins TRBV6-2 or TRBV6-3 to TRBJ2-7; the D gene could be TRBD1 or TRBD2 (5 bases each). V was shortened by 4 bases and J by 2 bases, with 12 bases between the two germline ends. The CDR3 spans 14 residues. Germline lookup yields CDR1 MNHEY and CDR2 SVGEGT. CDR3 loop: CASSWTGAPYEQYV. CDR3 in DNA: TGTGCCAGCAGTTGGACCGGGGCCCCCTACGAGCAGTACGTC.

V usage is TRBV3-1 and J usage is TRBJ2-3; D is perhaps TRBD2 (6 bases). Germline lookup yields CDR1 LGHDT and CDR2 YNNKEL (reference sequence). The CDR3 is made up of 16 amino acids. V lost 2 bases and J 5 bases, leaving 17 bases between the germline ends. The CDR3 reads CASSQRGGVVGDTQYF. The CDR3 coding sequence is TGTGCCAGCAGCCAACGAGGCGGGGTAGTAGGAGATACGCAGTATTTT.

The CDR3 DNA reads TGTGCCAGCAGTTACAGTGTCCTGGGCGGCCAAGAGACCCAGTACTTC. Residues: CASSYSVLGGQETQYF. The chain joins TRBV6-6 to TRBJ2-5; D call uncertain. This CDR3 region has 16 residues. Trimming removed 2 bases from V and 1 base from J, with 14 bases in between. The V gene's germline CDR1 is MNHNY and CDR2 SVGAGI (reference sequence).

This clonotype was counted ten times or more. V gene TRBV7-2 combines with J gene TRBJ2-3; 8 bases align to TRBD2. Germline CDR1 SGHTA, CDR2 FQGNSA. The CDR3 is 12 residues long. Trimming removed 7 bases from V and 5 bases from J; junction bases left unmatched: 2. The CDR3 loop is CASIGGGDTQYF. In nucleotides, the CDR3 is TGTGCCAGCATCGGGGGGGGAGATACGCAGTATTTT.

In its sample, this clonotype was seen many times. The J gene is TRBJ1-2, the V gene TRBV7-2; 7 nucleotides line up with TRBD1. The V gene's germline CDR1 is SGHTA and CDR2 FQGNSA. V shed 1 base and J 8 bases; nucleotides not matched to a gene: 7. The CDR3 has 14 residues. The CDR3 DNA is TGTGCCAGCAGCTTAGGCCGACAGGGTAGAGGCTACACCTTC. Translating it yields CASSLGRQGRGYTF.

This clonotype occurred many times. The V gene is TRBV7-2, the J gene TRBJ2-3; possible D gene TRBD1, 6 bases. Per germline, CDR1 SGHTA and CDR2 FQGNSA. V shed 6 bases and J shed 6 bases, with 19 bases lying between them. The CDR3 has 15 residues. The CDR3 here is CASRFPGQSWDTQYF. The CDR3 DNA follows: TGTGCCAGCAGGTTTCCGGGACAAAGTTGGGATACGCAGTATTTT.

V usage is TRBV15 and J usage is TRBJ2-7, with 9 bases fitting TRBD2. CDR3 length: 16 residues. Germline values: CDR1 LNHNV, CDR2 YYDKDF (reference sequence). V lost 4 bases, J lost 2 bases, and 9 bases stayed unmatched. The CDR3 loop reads CATSTGAIAGAYEQYF. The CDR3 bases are TGTGCCACCAGCACCGGAGCCATAGCGGGGGCCTACGAGCAGTACTTC.